These 30 T cell receptor beta chains share one sample of origin, sequenced in a study of beta chain features in type 1 diabetes (dated by TCRdb to about 2018). The library was prepared using the immunoSEQ multiplex PCR assay. The entire amount of isolated RNA was reverse transcribed using the High Capacity cDNA Reverse Transcription Kit, so the sequenced TCRB transcripts were expressed ones. The table was pulled from immuneACCESS by TCRdb, which kept in-frame rearrangements only. Such tables lose some clones; where checked, under half of the loss comes from unresolved V genes, and the rest has no known cause. This sample holds 38,000 or so clones; 50% to 75% were observed only once. Of the sample, 2% is held by the ten largest clones. The sample taken for sequencing was Tregs from blood. What the cell subset or site label conveys for this sample: regulatory CD4+ T cells. These receptors came from a woman aged 25 to 39 in good health.

This clone was counted only a few times. The J gene is TRBJ2-5, the V gene TRBV7-2, with 11 positions matching TRBD1. Germline CDR1 is SGHTA and CDR2 is FQGNSA. V lost 4 bases and J lost 5; bases outside the gene matches: 9. The CDR3 runs to 16 residues. CDR3 in amino acids: CASSSTGTGGWETQYF. The CDR3 DNA is TGTGCCAGCAGCTCTACGGGGACAGGGGGTTGGGAGACCCAGTACTTC.

V usage is TRBV29-1 and J usage is TRBJ2-1, with 13 bases aligning to TRBD2. The CDR3 covers 16 residues. Germline CDR1 and CDR2: SQVTM and ANQGSEA. J gave up 9 bases and V 6 bases, and 14 bases lay outside the gene matches. Here the CDR3 DNA reads TGCAGCGTCGTCGGGACTAGCGGGGACTATAGGGGTGAGCAGTTCTTC. Translation: CSVVGTSGDYRGEQFF.

This clone has more than one count but fewer than ten. The chain recombines TRBV7-9 with TRBJ1-4, with unresolved D. The CDR3 contains 15 residues. Germline CDR1 is SEHNR and CDR2 is FQNEAQ (reference sequence). V was clipped by 1 base and J by 7 bases, with 13 bases between them. The CDR3 coding sequence is TGTGCCAGCAGCTTAGAACCCCCTGGGCGTGAAAAACTGTTTTTT. Translating it yields CASSLEPPGREKLFF.

This clone was seen only a few times. The J gene is TRBJ2-1, the V gene TRBV29-1; 9 nucleotides line up with TRBD1. V trimming: 4 bases; J trimming: 0 bases; junction bases outside the gene matches: 10. The CDR3 is made up of 17 amino acids. The germline V gene has CDR1 SQVTM and CDR2 ANQGSEA. CDR3 in DNA: TGCAGCGTTGTTGCGACAGGGGGTCCCTTCTCCTACAATGAGCAGTTCTTC. It yields the protein CSVVATGGPFSYNEQFF.

Only one count was recorded for this clone. The chain joins TRBV16 to TRBJ2-7; 8 bases map to TRBD1. Trimming cost V 5 bases and J 0 bases; bases outside gene matches: 6. CDR1 and CDR2 (germline): KGHSY, FQNENV. This CDR3 is built from 15 residues. As DNA, the CDR3 is TGTGCCAGCAGCGACGACAGGGGATACTCCTACGAGCAGTACTTC. Protein sequence: CASSDDRGYSYEQYF. Complete variable domain (other parts from reference TRBV16 and TRBJ2-7): GEEVAQTPKHLVRGEGQKAKLYCAPIKGHSYVFWYQQVLKNEFKFLISFQNENVFDETGMPKERFSAKCLPNSPCSLEIQATKLEDSAVYFCASSDDRGYSYEQYFGPGTRLTVT.

The chain employs TRBV7-9 and TRBJ2-1; 11 bases agree with TRBD2. In germline, CDR1 is SEHNR, CDR2 FQNEAQ (reference sequence). The CDR3 covers 16 residues. Trimming at V came to 4 bases and at J to 7 bases, leaving 9 bases not matched to a gene. In nucleotides, the CDR3 is TGTGCCAGCAGCTCCGCCACTAGCGGGAGTGGGAATGAGCAGTTCTTC. Translation: CASSSATSGSGNEQFF.

CDR3 bases: TGTGCCTGGAGCTCGGGCGGGCTAACCTACAATGAGCAGTTCTTC. As protein: CAWSSGGLTYNEQFF. The gene calls are TRBV30 and TRBJ2-1; perhaps TRBD2 as D (5 bases). Between the trimmed V and J ends, which lost 3 bases and 2 bases, there was a span of 14 bases. Germline CDR1 and CDR2: GTSNPN and SVGIG (reference sequence). The length of the CDR3 is 15 residues.

This clone has just a few counts. The rearrangement links TRBV28 to TRBJ2-6, with 10 bases aligning to TRBD2. CDR3 length: 21 residues. V lost 2 bases to trimming and J lost 0 bases; unmatched junction nucleotides: 13. Germline V gene sequence: CDR1 MDHEN, CDR2 SYDVKM. The CDR3 reads CASSLRSGRARFNSGANVLTF. The DNA of the CDR3 is TGTGCCAGCAGTTTAAGGAGCGGGAGGGCCCGATTTAACTCTGGGGCCAACGTCCTGACTTTC.

The chain is built from TRBV29-1 and TRBJ1-2; tentative D call: TRBD1 (5 bases). V was cut by 6 bases and J by 12 bases, with 23 bases left in between. Germline assignment: CDR1 SQVTM and CDR2 ANQGSEA. This CDR3 spans 13 amino acids. DNA of the CDR3: TGCAGCGTAGCAGATGGTGGGGGGGTGGCTGACACCTTC. It is translated as CSVADGGGVADTF.

The V gene is TRBV5-1, the J gene TRBJ2-5, with 7 bases identical to TRBD1. The CDR3 spans 15 residues. Germline V gives CDR1 SGHRS, CDR2 YFSETQ. Trimming cost V 1 base and J 2 bases; bases outside gene matches: 5. Here the CDR3 reads CASSLIPGGQETQYF. CDR3 nucleotide sequence: TGCGCCAGCAGCTTGATTCCAGGGGGACAAGAGACCCAGTACTTC.

This chain links TRBV20-1 with TRBJ2-3; no clear D gene. Germline V gene data show CDR1 as DFQATT and CDR2 as SNEGSKA (reference sequence). This CDR3 contains 11 residues. The V gene lost 6 bases and the J gene lost 6 bases, with 10 bases spanning the gap. The CDR3, as DNA: TGCAGTGCCGACTCTATCGATACGCAGTATTTT. Translation gives CSADSIDTQYF.

The chain employs TRBV11-2 and TRBJ2-1; a possible D gene is TRBD1 (5 bases). There are 17 residues in the CDR3. Germline assignment: CDR1 SGHAT and CDR2 FQNNGV. V was trimmed by 6 bases and J by 5 bases, leaving 23 bases between them. The CDR3 protein is CASRYTGGTLLDNEQFF. As DNA, the CDR3 is TGTGCCAGCAGATATACAGGCGGAACCCTTCTCGACAATGAGCAGTTCTTC.

The chain combines TRBV29-1 with TRBJ1-1; TRBD1 aligns across 8 bases. Germline assignment: CDR1 SQVTM and CDR2 ANQGSEA. The CDR3 loop spans 13 amino acids. Trimming took 6 bases from V and 1 from J; bases not matched to a gene: 4. The CDR3 bases are TGCAGCGTCTCGGGACAGGCGAACACTGAAGCTTTCTTT. Translation: CSVSGQANTEAFF. The full variable domain, completed using reference TRBV29-1 and TRBJ1-1, is SAVISQKPSRDICQRGTSLTIQCQVDSQVTMMFWYRQQPGQSLTLIATANQGSEATYESGFVIDKFPISRPNLTFSTLTVSNMSPEDSSIYLCSVSGQANTEAFFGQGTRLTVV.

This clone was found a few times. The V call is TRBV7-2, the J call TRBJ2-3; a possible D gene is TRBD2 (5 bases). Trimming took off 0 bases at V and 4 bases at J, with 14 bases between the two ends. In germline, CDR1 is SGHTA, CDR2 FQGNSA. The length of the CDR3 is 16 residues. The CDR3 loop reads CASSLAGDSDPDTQYF. The CDR3 region has the DNA TGTGCCAGCAGCTTAGCTGGTGATAGCGATCCAGATACGCAGTATTTT.

V is TRBV20-1 and J is TRBJ2-3; 8 nucleotides match TRBD2. Germline V lookup: CDR1 DFQATT, CDR2 SNEGSKA (reference sequence). The CDR3 is 11 amino acids. The V gene end was trimmed by 6 bases and the J gene end by 6 bases; junction bases not matched to a gene: 2. CDR3 sequence: CSAQRGDTQYF. In DNA, the CDR3 is TGCAGTGCCCAGCGGGGGGATACGCAGTATTTT.

The chain combines TRBV2 with TRBJ2-7, with 12 bases matching TRBD2. CDR3 length equals 14 residues. V dropped 5 bases and J dropped 6; count of bases not matched to a gene: 5. Per the germline V gene, CDR1 is SNHLY and CDR2 is FYNNEI. The CDR3 sequence: CASSRLAGDSEQYF. CDR3 nucleotides: TGTGCCAGCAGTAGACTAGCGGGAGATAGCGAGCAGTACTTC.

V usage is TRBV28 and J usage is TRBJ2-1; 10 positions match TRBD2. The CDR3 extends over 15 amino acids. Looked up from germline, CDR1 is MDHEN and CDR2 is SYDVKM. The ends lost 3 bases at V and 6 bases at J; junction bases unmatched: 5. The CDR3 DNA sequence: TGTGCCAGCAGTTTCCCAGCGGGAGGGTCCAATGAGCAGTTCTTC. It is translated as CASSFPAGGSNEQFF.

A single count supports this clone. This rearrangement joins TRBV7-9 to TRBJ2-7, with TRBD1 identical over 8 bases. Trimming cost V 5 bases and J 5 bases; bases outside gene matches: 14. This CDR3 spans 16 amino acids. The germline V gene encodes CDR1 SEHNR and CDR2 FQNEAQ (reference sequence). In DNA form, the CDR3 reads TGTGCCAGCAGCCCCTTGCGCCGGGACAGGATGGACGAGCAGTACTTC. The encoded protein is CASSPLRRDRMDEQYF.

This clone is categorized as medium-sized (0.01 to 0.1%). The V call is TRBV28, the J call TRBJ2-1; D gene uncertain. V lost 1 base and J 9 bases, leaving 4 bases between the germline ends. The CDR3 contains 11 residues. CDR1 and CDR2 (germline): MDHEN, SYDVKM. The CDR3 nucleotides read TGTGCCAGCAGTTTATTACTTGAGCAGTTCTTC. Protein product: CASSLLLEQFF.

V is TRBV6-6 and J is TRBJ1-2, with 11 positions matching TRBD1. The CDR3 has 16 amino acids. Germline V CDR1 and CDR2: MNHNY, SVGAGI (reference sequence). The V and J ends lost 2 bases and 8 bases, in that order; junction bases with no gene match: 10. The CDR3 is CASSYNFGQGAGGYTF. In DNA form, the CDR3 reads TGTGCCAGCAGTTACAACTTCGGACAGGGGGCTGGAGGCTACACCTTC.

The chain uses TRBV9 and TRBJ2-1, with a possible D match to TRBD2 (5 bases). The CDR3 extends over 15 amino acids. V shed 0 bases and J shed 2 bases, with 9 bases lying between them. Looked up from germline, CDR1 is SGDLS and CDR2 is YYNGEE. The CDR3 here is CASSVESGPYNEQFF. DNA for the CDR3: TGTGCCAGCAGCGTAGAAAGCGGCCCCTACAATGAGCAGTTCTTC. Using reference TRBV9 and TRBJ2-1 for the parts outside the CDR3, the full variable domain is DSGVTQTPKHLITATGQRVTLRCSPRSGDLSVYWYQQSLDQGLQFLIQYYNGEERAKGNILERFSAQQFPDLHSELNLSSLELGDSALYFCASSVESGPYNEQFFGPGTRLTVL.

The chain has TRBV7-3 and TRBJ2-5, with 10 bases aligning to TRBD2. Germline V gene sequence: CDR1 SGHTA, CDR2 FQGTGA. V shed 1 base and J 4 bases; nucleotides not matched to a gene: 6. This CDR3 region has 16 residues. The CDR3 nucleotides are TGTGCCAGCAGCTTAAATCCTAGCGGGAGCCGAGAGACCCAGTACTTC. Its translation: CASSLNPSGSRETQYF.

The chain uses TRBV5-1 and TRBJ2-1, with 7 bases that match TRBD1. CDR3 length: 12 amino acids. J was trimmed by 7 bases and V by 7 bases; bases with no gene match: 5. Germline V lookup: CDR1 SGHRS, CDR2 YFSETQ. CDR3 DNA sequence: TGCGCCAGCGGGCGACAGGGTAATGAGCAGTTCTTC. Protein sequence: CASGRQGNEQFF.

In this sample, this clone turned up once. The rearrangement links TRBV5-6 to TRBJ2-6; no firm D call. V was clipped by 6 bases and J by 2 bases, with 12 bases between them. The CDR3 has 15 amino acids. The germline V gene has CDR1 SGHDT and CDR2 YYEEEE. The chain's CDR3 is CASTHPPAGANVLTF. CDR3 sequence (DNA): TGTGCCAGCACCCACCCCCCGGCTGGGGCCAACGTCCTGACTTTC.

The table lists this clone with a few counts. The genes are TRBV9 and TRBJ1-4, with TRBD1 as a possible D gene (6 bases). Germline V gives CDR1 SGDLS, CDR2 YYNGEE. This CDR3 has 14 amino acids. V was pared by 2 bases and J by 6 bases, with 11 bases between. The CDR3 sequence is CASSVGHIDEKLFF. The CDR3 DNA sequence: TGTGCCAGCAGCGTGGGACACATAGATGAAAAACTGTTTTTT.

The chain uses TRBV7-9 and TRBJ1-2, with D hard to call. V was trimmed by 2 bases and J by 4 bases, leaving 14 bases between them. The CDR3 loop spans 15 amino acids. CDR1 and CDR2 (germline): SEHNR, FQNEAQ (reference sequence). This CDR3 is CASSLNRGLFYGYTF. The CDR3 bases are TGTGCCAGCAGCTTAAATCGAGGGTTGTTCTATGGCTACACCTTC.

V usage is TRBV18 and J usage is TRBJ2-1, with 12 bases that match TRBD2. The CDR3 covers 15 residues. The germline CDR1 and CDR2 sequences are KGHSH and LQKENI. Trimming took 8 bases from V and 4 from J; bases not matched to a gene: 6. In DNA form, the CDR3 reads TGTGCCAGCGAAAATCTAGCGGGAGGGTACAATGAGCAGTTCTTC. As protein: CASENLAGGYNEQFF.

V usage is TRBV2 and J usage is TRBJ2-3; TRBD1 matches at 7 bases. The V gene's germline CDR1 is SNHLY and CDR2 FYNNEI. V was pared by 2 bases and J by 9 bases, with 2 bases of the junction left unmatched. The CDR3 is 12 amino acids. CDR3 sequence (DNA): TGTGCCAGCAGTGAAACGGGACAGACGCAGTATTTT. Amino acids: CASSETGQTQYF.

V usage is TRBV7-2 and J usage is TRBJ1-5, with 7 bases identical to TRBD1. The CDR3 contains 15 residues. Germline V gene sequence: CDR1 SGHTA, CDR2 FQGNSA. V shed 4 bases and J 4 bases; nucleotides not matched to a gene: 7. CDR3 residues: CASSSQTGLNQPQHF. The CDR3 bases are TGTGCCAGCAGCTCCCAGACAGGGCTAAATCAGCCCCAGCATTTT.

This rearrangement joins TRBV7-2 to TRBJ1-6; D is unclear. Germline CDR1 SGHTA, CDR2 FQGNSA. This CDR3 contains 14 residues. The V gene lost 4 bases and the J gene lost 10 bases, with 14 bases spanning the gap. The CDR3 DNA sequence: TGTGCCAGCAGCTCGTCCCTAGGTGGCTCACCCCTCCACTTT. This translates into CASSSSLGGSPLHF.